This is a list of T cell receptor beta chains from one sample in a study of blood T cell repertoires in COVID-19. Data came from immunoSEQ multiplex PCR; TCRdb stores just in-frame clones and leaves some out. Among around 300,000 clones listed, around 90% were seen once. Sequences were obtained from peripheral blood. All receptors come from a man between 50 and 59 years old with active or convalescent COVID-19. The CDR3 runs from the conserved cysteine through the conserved F or W. A D gene is named only where the DNA matches it firmly. Expanded clones are given a class, and other clones once, few, many or no size at all.

d_call: TRBD1; v_call: TRBV29-1; clone_size: -; j_call: TRBJ2-2; cdr3_nt: TGCAGCGTCCAGGGGGCGCTACGGGGGGAGCTGTTTTTT; cdr3_aa: CSVQGALRGELFF
d_call: TRBD1; v_call: TRBV2; clone_size: -; j_call: TRBJ1-5; cdr3_nt: TGTGCCAGCCGGGACAGTTCACCTTATCAGCCCCAGCATTTT; cdr3_aa: CASRDSSPYQPQHF
d_call: -; v_call: TRBV5-4; clone_size: -; j_call: TRBJ2-1; cdr3_nt: TGTGCCAGCAGCTTGGGGGACAACCCCAATGAGCAGTTCTTC; cdr3_aa: CASSLGDNPNEQFF
d_call: TRBD1; v_call: TRBV28; clone_size: few; j_call: TRBJ1-2; cdr3_nt: TGTGCCAGCAGTCTAGAGGCCCCCGGGACAGTCGCTCCTAACTATGGCTACACCTTC; cdr3_aa: CASSLEAPGTVAPNYGYTF
d_call: TRBD1; v_call: TRBV10-3; clone_size: -; j_call: TRBJ1-2; cdr3_nt: TGTGCCATCAGTAGCACCCGGGACAGGGGAGACTATGGCTACACCTTC; cdr3_aa: CAISSTRDRGDYGYTF
d_call: TRBD1; v_call: TRBV10-3; clone_size: -; j_call: TRBJ2-7; cdr3_nt: TGTGCCATCAGCACTGGAGGGACAGGGAAAGTCGAGCAGTACTTC; cdr3_aa: CAISTGGTGKVEQYF
d_call: -; v_call: TRBV18; clone_size: -; j_call: TRBJ1-3; cdr3_nt: TGTGCCAGCTCACCGATTCGACAGGGAAACACCATATATTTT; cdr3_aa: CASSPIRQGNTIYF
d_call: TRBD1; v_call: TRBV9; clone_size: -; j_call: TRBJ1-1; cdr3_nt: TGTGCCAGCAGCGCCCGTGCCTGGGACAGTGAAGCTTTCTTT; cdr3_aa: CASSARAWDSEAFF
d_call: TRBD2; v_call: TRBV4-2; clone_size: -; j_call: TRBJ2-3; cdr3_nt: TGTGCCAGCAGCCAAGGACTAGCGGGGGAGTATACGCAGTATTTT; cdr3_aa: CASSQGLAGEYTQYF
d_call: TRBD1; v_call: TRBV28; clone_size: -; j_call: TRBJ1-5; cdr3_nt: TGTGCCAGCGGGATGGGACAGTACAATCAGCCCCAGCATTTT; cdr3_aa: CASGMGQYNQPQHF
d_call: TRBD1; v_call: TRBV19; clone_size: -; j_call: TRBJ1-5; cdr3_nt: TGTGCCAGTAGTCGGGACAGAGGGACAGGGAGCAATCAGCCCCAGCATTTT; cdr3_aa: CASSRDRGTGSNQPQHF
d_call: TRBD2; v_call: TRBV9; clone_size: -; j_call: TRBJ2-1; cdr3_nt: TGTGCCAGCAGCTCCACCGGGAGACTAGCGGGAGAGGGCTCGGAGTTCTTC; cdr3_aa: CASSSTGRLAGEGSEFF
d_call: -; v_call: TRBV27; clone_size: few; j_call: TRBJ2-3; cdr3_nt: TGTGCCAGCAGTCCGCCGGGCCTCGGGGCAGATACGCAGTATTTT; cdr3_aa: CASSPPGLGADTQYF
d_call: TRBD2; v_call: TRBV6-5; clone_size: -; j_call: TRBJ2-1; cdr3_nt: TGTGCCAGCAGTTACGCGGGAGCAGGCAATGAGCAGTTCTTC; cdr3_aa: CASSYAGAGNEQFF
d_call: TRBD1; v_call: TRBV10-3; clone_size: -; j_call: TRBJ2-1; cdr3_nt: TGTGCCATCAGGACCGGGACAGGTACCAATGAGCAGTTCTTC; cdr3_aa: CAIRTGTGTNEQFF
d_call: -; v_call: TRBV4-3; clone_size: -; j_call: TRBJ2-5; cdr3_nt: TGCGCCAGCAGCCAACGGCTACAGGGCGGAGAGACCCAGTACTTC; cdr3_aa: CASSQRLQGGETQYF
d_call: TRBD2; v_call: TRBV6-2/TRBV6-3; clone_size: once; j_call: TRBJ2-5; cdr3_nt: TGTGCCAGCAGTTACCCTAGGACTAGCGGGGATCAAGAGACCCAGTACTTC; cdr3_aa: CASSYPRTSGDQETQYF
d_call: TRBD1; v_call: TRBV9; clone_size: -; j_call: TRBJ1-1; cdr3_nt: TGTGCCAGCAGCGTCCTACAGGGGGGGTACACTGAAGCTTTCTTT; cdr3_aa: CASSVLQGGYTEAFF
d_call: TRBD1; v_call: TRBV5-4; clone_size: once; j_call: TRBJ2-7; cdr3_nt: TGTGCCAGCAGCCTCCGACAGGGGAGCTACGAGCAGTACTTC; cdr3_aa: CASSLRQGSYEQYF
d_call: TRBD1; v_call: TRBV7-3; clone_size: -; j_call: TRBJ2-1; cdr3_nt: TGTGCCAGCAGCCCTACCGGGACAGGGTCAAATGAGCAGTTCTTC; cdr3_aa: CASSPTGTGSNEQFF
d_call: -; v_call: TRBV2; clone_size: -; j_call: TRBJ2-3; cdr3_nt: TGTGCCAGCAGTGACTTTGCGACAGAACCTAGCACAGATACGCAGTATTTT; cdr3_aa: CASSDFATEPSTDTQYF
d_call: -; v_call: TRBV15; clone_size: -; j_call: TRBJ2-2; cdr3_nt: TGTGCCACCAGCAGAGATAGGAGGGCTTACACCGGGGAGCTGTTTTTT; cdr3_aa: CATSRDRRAYTGELFF
d_call: TRBD1; v_call: TRBV30; clone_size: few; j_call: TRBJ1-4; cdr3_nt: TGTGCCTGGAGTGTAAGGGGGCGAGCTAATGAAAAACTGTTTTTT; cdr3_aa: CAWSVRGRANEKLFF
d_call: -; v_call: TRBV9; clone_size: -; j_call: TRBJ1-2; cdr3_nt: TGTGCCAGCAGCGACCCATCCACAGGGAACTATGGCTACACCTTC; cdr3_aa: CASSDPSTGNYGYTF
d_call: TRBD2; v_call: TRBV29-1; clone_size: once; j_call: TRBJ2-7; cdr3_nt: TGCAGCGTCAATGGCGGGCTTCTAAGCGGGAGTTCGGGAGAGCAGTACTTC; cdr3_aa: CSVNGGLLSGSSGEQYF
d_call: TRBD2; v_call: TRBV27; clone_size: -; j_call: TRBJ2-7; cdr3_nt: TGTGCCAGCAGTCCAACCCCGACTAGCGGGGACCGCCAGTACTTC; cdr3_aa: CASSPTPTSGDRQYF
d_call: -; v_call: TRBV28; clone_size: -; j_call: TRBJ1-1; cdr3_nt: TGTGCCAGCAGTTTTGGGGGGTCAGGGAACACTGAAGCTTTCTTT; cdr3_aa: CASSFGGSGNTEAFF
d_call: TRBD2; v_call: TRBV18; clone_size: -; j_call: TRBJ2-1; cdr3_nt: TGTGCCAGCTCACCACCGAGGACTAGCGGGGGGCACTCCTCCTACAATGAGCAGTTCTTC; cdr3_aa: CASSPPRTSGGHSSYNEQFF
d_call: -; v_call: TRBV7-2; clone_size: -; j_call: TRBJ2-1; cdr3_nt: TGTGCCAGCAGCTTAGCCGGGAGCTCCTACAATGAGCAGTTCTTC; cdr3_aa: CASSLAGSSYNEQFF
d_call: -; v_call: TRBV3-1/TRBV3-2; clone_size: few; j_call: TRBJ1-1; cdr3_nt: TGTGCCAGCAGCCAACGACAAACAAAAGCTTTCTTT; cdr3_aa: CASSQRQTKAFF
d_call: -; v_call: TRBV5-6; clone_size: -; j_call: TRBJ1-3; cdr3_nt: TGTGCCAGCAGCCCGGACAGCGGCCGCGGCTCTGGAAACACCATATATTTT; cdr3_aa: CASSPDSGRGSGNTIYF
d_call: TRBD2; v_call: TRBV5-1; clone_size: -; j_call: TRBJ2-7; cdr3_nt: TGCGCCAGCAGCTTGGCCCTAGCGGGCGGTTACGAGCAGTACTTC; cdr3_aa: CASSLALAGGYEQYF
d_call: -; v_call: TRBV30; clone_size: -; j_call: TRBJ1-2; cdr3_nt: TGTGCCTGGACAGATACAGGGTCTGGCTACACCTTC; cdr3_aa: CAWTDTGSGYTF
d_call: -; v_call: TRBV5-1; clone_size: -; j_call: TRBJ1-1; cdr3_nt: TGCGCCAGCAGCTTGGCCGTAACAGCTGAAGCTTTCTTT; cdr3_aa: CASSLAVTAEAFF
d_call: -; v_call: TRBV24-1; clone_size: -; j_call: TRBJ2-7; cdr3_nt: TGTGCCACCAGTGACTTACCGGTGGCAGGGAGGACCTTCTCCTACGAGCAGTACTTC; cdr3_aa: CATSDLPVAGRTFSYEQYF
d_call: -; v_call: TRBV27; clone_size: -; j_call: TRBJ1-2; cdr3_nt: TGTGCCAGCAGTAGACAGGTTAACTATGGCTACACCTTC; cdr3_aa: CASSRQVNYGYTF
d_call: TRBD1; v_call: TRBV28; clone_size: -; j_call: TRBJ2-7; cdr3_nt: TGTGCCAGCAGTTTATTCGGGCAGGGGGTCTACGAGCAGTACTTC; cdr3_aa: CASSLFGQGVYEQYF
d_call: TRBD1; v_call: TRBV9; clone_size: -; j_call: TRBJ2-5; cdr3_nt: TGTGCCAGCAGCGTAGTGGACAGGGGTTGGGAGACCCAGTACTTC; cdr3_aa: CASSVVDRGWETQYF
d_call: -; v_call: TRBV5-4; clone_size: -; j_call: TRBJ1-1; cdr3_nt: TGTGCCAGCAGCTTCTATGGTAGGGAGTCTGAAGCTTTCTTT; cdr3_aa: CASSFYGRESEAFF
d_call: TRBD1; v_call: TRBV6-6; clone_size: -; j_call: TRBJ1-2; cdr3_nt: TGTGCCAGCAGTTACGGACAGGGGAGGTACACCTTC; cdr3_aa: CASSYGQGRYTF
d_call: TRBD1; v_call: TRBV19; clone_size: -; j_call: TRBJ1-5; cdr3_nt: TGTGCCAGTAGTATTGGTGGGACAGATAGCAATCAGCCCCAGCATTTT; cdr3_aa: CASSIGGTDSNQPQHF
d_call: TRBD1; v_call: TRBV7-8; clone_size: -; j_call: TRBJ2-3; cdr3_nt: TGTGCCAGCAGCAGACAGGGAACCACAGATACGCAGTATTTT; cdr3_aa: CASSRQGTTDTQYF
d_call: -; v_call: TRBV28; clone_size: -; j_call: TRBJ1-2; cdr3_nt: TGTGCCAGCAGTTTACAGAACTATGGCTACACCTTC; cdr3_aa: CASSLQNYGYTF
d_call: -; v_call: TRBV20-1; clone_size: -; j_call: TRBJ1-4; cdr3_nt: TGCAGTGCTAGTGGGGGCAGGGAGGATGAAAAACTGTTTTTT; cdr3_aa: CSASGGREDEKLFF
d_call: -; v_call: TRBV5-1; clone_size: -; j_call: TRBJ1-1; cdr3_nt: TGCGCCAGCAGCTTGGACGGACAGCTGAACACTGAAGCTTTCTTT; cdr3_aa: CASSLDGQLNTEAFF
d_call: -; v_call: TRBV12-3/TRBV12-4; clone_size: -; j_call: TRBJ2-1; cdr3_nt: TGTGCCAGCAGTTTCGGTGGTCTAGCTGAGCAGTTCTTC; cdr3_aa: CASSFGGLAEQFF
d_call: -; v_call: TRBV24-1; clone_size: -; j_call: TRBJ2-2; cdr3_nt: TGTGCCACCAGTGATTTTAGTCTTGCTACCGGGGAGCTGTTTTTT; cdr3_aa: CATSDFSLATGELFF
d_call: -; v_call: TRBV7-2; clone_size: -; j_call: TRBJ2-7; cdr3_nt: TGTGCCAGCAGCTTAGCGGTCAGGGACTACGAGCAGTACTTC; cdr3_aa: CASSLAVRDYEQYF
d_call: TRBD1; v_call: TRBV28; clone_size: -; j_call: TRBJ2-7; cdr3_nt: TGTGCCAGCAGGGGGACAGGGGGCCTCTACGAGCAGTACTTC; cdr3_aa: CASRGTGGLYEQYF
d_call: TRBD2; v_call: TRBV11-2; clone_size: -; j_call: TRBJ2-1; cdr3_nt: TGTGCCAGCAGCGTCGGACTAGCTAAATCCTACAATGAGCAGTTCTTC; cdr3_aa: CASSVGLAKSYNEQFF
d_call: TRBD2; v_call: TRBV3-1/TRBV3-2; clone_size: -; j_call: TRBJ2-3; cdr3_nt: TGTGCCAGCAGCTCCGGGAGGGTCATCACAGATACGCAGTATTTT; cdr3_aa: CASSSGRVITDTQYF
d_call: TRBD1; v_call: TRBV2; clone_size: -; j_call: TRBJ1-1; cdr3_nt: TGTGCCAGCAGTGGACAGGGGTCGGGCACTGAAGCTTTCTTT; cdr3_aa: CASSGQGSGTEAFF
d_call: TRBD1; v_call: TRBV6-5; clone_size: -; j_call: TRBJ1-3; cdr3_nt: TGTGCCAGCAGACAGACAGGGAGCTCTGGAAACACCATATATTTT; cdr3_aa: CASRQTGSSGNTIYF
d_call: TRBD1; v_call: TRBV7-9; clone_size: -; j_call: TRBJ1-1; cdr3_nt: TGTGCCAGCTCGTCAGGGTCAGGGGGCGGGACTGAAGCTTTCTTT; cdr3_aa: CASSSGSGGGTEAFF
d_call: TRBD2; v_call: TRBV27; clone_size: few; j_call: TRBJ2-7; cdr3_nt: TGTGCCAGTTGGTCTAGCGGGACCCACGAGCAGTACTTC; cdr3_aa: CASWSSGTHEQYF
d_call: -; v_call: TRBV4-3; clone_size: -; j_call: TRBJ2-7; cdr3_nt: TGCGCCAGCAGCCAAGATTCGAGCGGATCCTACGAGCAGTACTTC; cdr3_aa: CASSQDSSGSYEQYF
d_call: TRBD1; v_call: TRBV19; clone_size: -; j_call: TRBJ2-4; cdr3_nt: TGTGCCAGTAGTATAGGCCTGGGACAGAAAAACATTCAGTACTTC; cdr3_aa: CASSIGLGQKNIQYF
d_call: -; v_call: TRBV6-5; clone_size: -; j_call: TRBJ2-7; cdr3_nt: TGTGCCAGCAGTTACTCTCCTCGGGGGGCCTCCTACGAGCAGTACTTC; cdr3_aa: CASSYSPRGASYEQYF
d_call: -; v_call: TRBV28; clone_size: few; j_call: TRBJ1-5; cdr3_nt: TGTGCCAGCAGTCTCCGGGGGGGCGCTCAGCCCCAGCATTTT; cdr3_aa: CASSLRGGAQPQHF